The rows below give T cell receptor beta chains drawn from one sample of a study of blood T cells in healthy people across ages. A single record per CDR3 protein comes from TCRdb applying MiXCR to the 5' RACE reads. The repertoire has some 290,000 distinct CDR3 sequences, around 30% of them found once; the top ten carry 29%. The specimen sequenced was blood. The receptors were gathered from a woman in her 70s in good health. CDR3s include the opening cysteine and the closing phenylalanine or tryptophan. D genes are given only for firm matches. A row's size may be missing; if present it is once, few, many or a size class.

j_gene,d_gene,abundance,v_gene,CDR3nt,CDR3aa
TRBJ2-1,-,many,TRBV29-1,TGCAGCGTTGGCCGACTACAGTGGGACAATGAGCAGTTCTTC,CSVGRLQWDNEQFF
TRBJ2-5,-,once,TRBV28,TGTGCCAGCACCTCGTGGGGGGTCCGGCAAGAGACCCAGTACTTC,CASTSWGVRQETQYF
TRBJ1-1,-,once,TRBV20-1,TGCAGTGCTAGGTCCGGGGGGGATGTCACTGAAGCTTTCTTT,CSARSGGDVTEAFF
TRBJ1-4,-,few,TRBV6-1,TGTGCCAGCAGTGGACCCCAGGGGATGGGTGAAAAACTGTTTTTT,CASSGPQGMGEKLFF
TRBJ2-1,-,few,TRBV11-2,TGTGCCAGCAGCTCCCGGGCGGCGTCCAATGAGCAGTTCTTC,CASSSRAASNEQFF
TRBJ2-5,-,-,TRBV11-2,TGTGCCAGCAGCCCCCGGCGGGGTTCGAGGGAGACCCAGTACTTC,CASSPRRGSRETQYF
TRBJ1-1,-,-,TRBV4-1,TGCGCCAGCAGCCAAGAAGCAGTTGTGAACACTGGAGCTTTCTTT,CASSQEAVVNTGAFF
TRBJ2-2,TRBD2,few,TRBV6-4,TGTGCCAGTAGTGCCGTCCCACCGGGACTAGCGAACACCGGGGAGCTGTTTTTT,CASSAVPPGLANTGELFF
TRBJ2-7,TRBD1,-,TRBV6-2/TRBV6-3,TGTGCCAGCGGAAGAGGGGGCGTCTACGAGCAGTACTTT,CASGRGGVYEQYF
TRBJ2-7,TRBD2,-,TRBV29-1,TGCAGCGTTCGACCGTGGACTAGCGACGAGCAGTACTTC,CSVRPWTSDEQYF
TRBJ2-1,TRBD2,-,TRBV5-5,TGTGCCAGCAGTCTGGGAGGGCGGGAGAGTCACAATGAGCAGTTCTTC,CASSLGGRESHNEQFF
TRBJ1-6,TRBD1,many,TRBV7-8,TGTGCCAGCAGCTTAAGAGGGACAGCGAATAATTCACCCCTCCACTTT,CASSLRGTANNSPLHF
TRBJ2-2,-,many,TRBV11-2,TGTGCCAGCAGCCGCTCCGGAGGCCTTACCGGGGAGCTGTTTTTT,CASSRSGGLTGELFF
TRBJ2-3,-,once,TRBV29-1,TGCAGCGTTGAAATCGTGGATACGCAGTATTTT,CSVEIVDTQYF
TRBJ1-2,TRBD1,few,TRBV20-1,TGCAGTGCCCCGGGGACAGGGACGGCATGGGGCTACACCTTC,CSAPGTGTAWGYTF
TRBJ2-1,-,few,TRBV4-3,TGCGCCAGCAGCCAAGATCGGGTAGTAGGCCATTTTGAGCAGTTCTTC,CASSQDRVVGHFEQFF
TRBJ2-5,-,few,TRBV6-2/TRBV6-3,TGTGCCAGCACGGGGCGGGGACAAGAGACCCAGTACTTC,CASTGRGQETQYF
TRBJ2-7,-,-,TRBV3-1,TGTGCCAGCAGCCAACGAACTAGCAACGAGCAGTACTTC,CASSQRTSNEQYF
TRBJ2-3,-,many,TRBV20-1,TGCAGTGCTAGAGATCGAGGGGGTACGCAGTATTTT,CSARDRGGTQYF
TRBJ2-5,-,-,TRBV29-1,TGCAGCGTTGAAGAGTACCAGGGGGGAGAGACCCAGTACTTC,CSVEEYQGGETQYF
TRBJ2-5,-,few,TRBV5-1,TGCGCCAGCAGCTTCACCTCCGGGACACCCCAAGAGACCCAGTACTTC,CASSFTSGTPQETQYF
TRBJ2-1,TRBD2,-,TRBV2,TGTGCCAGCACCAACCCGGGGGGAAGGAATGAGCAGTTCTTC,CASTNPGGRNEQFF
TRBJ1-2,-,few,TRBV7-2,TGTGCCAGCAGCTTAGTCTTCGGGGGGGCGGACTATGGCTACACCTTC,CASSLVFGGADYGYTF
TRBJ2-2,-,-,TRBV12-3/TRBV12-4,TGTGCCAGCAGAAAAACGGCCGCGAACACCGGGGAGCTGTTTTTT,CASRKTAANTGELFF
TRBJ2-7,-,-,TRBV5-1,TGCGCCAGCAGCTTGGAACTCATTAGCGAGCAGTACTTC,CASSLELISEQYF
TRBJ2-3,TRBD2,-,TRBV20-1,TGCAGTGCTAATGGAGCGGGAGCGACAGATACGCAGTATTTT,CSANGAGATDTQYF
TRBJ2-4,-,-,TRBV7-9,TGTGCCAGCAGCAGTGCCTCCGCAGTCAAAAACATTCAGTACTTC,CASSSASAVKNIQYF
TRBJ2-4,-,few,TRBV28,TGTGCCAGCAGTCCCCAGGGGGGACACATTCAGTACTTC,CASSPQGGHIQYF
TRBJ2-3,TRBD2,-,TRBV7-9,TGTGCCAGCAGCAGATGGAGCGGGGAAGGGGCAGATACGCAGTATTTT,CASSRWSGEGADTQYF
TRBJ1-2,-,few,TRBV14,TGTGCCAGCAGCCAGACAGTCTCCTATGGCTACACCTTC,CASSQTVSYGYTF
TRBJ2-7,-,few,TRBV28,TGTGCCAGCAGGGGCGGACACGAGCAGTGCTTC,CASRGGHEQCF
TRBJ1-1,TRBD1,few,TRBV6-6,TGTGCCAGCAGTTCCACAGGGGGTCGTAACACTGAAGCTTTCTTT,CASSSTGGRNTEAFF
TRBJ2-4,-,many,TRBV6-5,TGTGCCACCCTCGGCGATAATAGAAACATTCAGTACTTC,CATLGDNRNIQYF
TRBJ1-2,-,-,TRBV15,TGTGCCACCAGCAGAGATACAGGGAACTATGGCTACACCTTC,CATSRDTGNYGYTF
TRBJ2-5,-,many,TRBV20-1,TGCAGTGCTAGATGGGGCGAGACCCAGTACTTC,CSARWGETQYF
TRBJ1-2,-,-,TRBV6-4,TGTGCCAGCAGTGACTCGGACGGCTCCGGCTACACCTTC,CASSDSDGSGYTF
TRBJ1-2,-,few,TRBV21-1,TGTGCCAGCACCTTTGACTATGGCTACACCTTC,CASTFDYGYTF
TRBJ2-5,TRBD2,few,TRBV4-2,TGTGCCAGCAGCCAAGCGGGACTAGCGGAAGAGACCCAGTACTTC,CASSQAGLAEETQYF
TRBJ1-4,-,many,TRBV20-1,TGCAGTGCTAGAGACGGCGGGGAAACTAATGAAAAACTGTTTTTT,CSARDGGETNEKLFF
TRBJ2-5,TRBD2,-,TRBV29-1,TGCAGCGTTTTAGCGGGAGCTGGACAGACCCAGTACTTC,CSVLAGAGQTQYF
TRBJ2-5,-,few,TRBV5-1,TGCGCCAGCAGCTTGGTTGGTCCGAGCTCCCGGGGAGAGACCCAGTACTTC,CASSLVGPSSRGETQYF
TRBJ2-5,-,few,TRBV29-1,TGCAGCGTTGGTGCAGCACAAGAGACCCAGTACTTC,CSVGAAQETQYF
TRBJ2-7,TRBD1,-,TRBV29-1,TGCAGCGTTTCCAGGGGGTCCCACGAGCAGTACTTC,CSVSRGSHEQYF
TRBJ2-1,-,-,TRBV28,TGTGCCAGCAGTTTATTAGTAAGATTGAATGAGCAGTTCTTC,CASSLLVRLNEQFF
TRBJ2-5,TRBD2,once,TRBV2,TGTGCCAGCAGTTTATCTGACGGGGGGGAGACCCAGTACTTC,CASSLSDGGETQYF
TRBJ2-7,TRBD1,few,TRBV18,TGTGCCAGCTCACCATCGGGACAGGGTTCCATTGGCTACGAGCAGTACTTC,CASSPSGQGSIGYEQYF
TRBJ2-3,TRBD2,few,TRBV7-3,TGTGCCAGCAGCAACAGACTAGCGGGCACAGATACGCAGTATTTT,CASSNRLAGTDTQYF
TRBJ2-3,-,-,TRBV7-2,TGTGCCAGCAGGATCCATTATACGCAGTATTTT,CASRIHYTQYF
TRBJ2-7,-,-,TRBV20-1,TGCAGACCCCACGAGCAGTACTTC,CRPHEQYF
TRBJ2-7,-,many,TRBV7-9,TGTGCCAGCAGCTTAAGTACTGATGCAGGCGAGCAGTACTTC,CASSLSTDAGEQYF
TRBJ1-6,-,-,TRBV12-3/TRBV12-4,TGTGCCAGCACAAGACTTGGGGACTATAATTCACCCCTCCACTTT,CASTRLGDYNSPLHF
TRBJ2-3,-,few,TRBV5-1,TGCGCCAGCAGCCGAAAACAGGGTGCTAGCACAGATACGCAGTATTTT,CASSRKQGASTDTQYF
TRBJ1-6,-,once,TRBV27,TGTGCCAGCAGTTCCAATCCCTATAATTCACCCCTCCACTTT,CASSSNPYNSPLHF
TRBJ2-1,-,many,TRBV14,TGTGCCAGCAGCCGCCCTCATGGTTACTCCTACAATGAGCAGTTCTTC,CASSRPHGYSYNEQFF
TRBJ1-5,TRBD1,many,TRBV7-3,TGTGCCAGCAGCGAGACAGGGGAGGTTTTTCAGCCCCAGCATTTT,CASSETGEVFQPQHF
TRBJ1-2,TRBD1,many,TRBV7-9,TGTGCCAGCAGCGGTGACAGGGGGCAGAGGGAAGGCTACACCTTC,CASSGDRGQREGYTF
TRBJ2-2,TRBD1,-,TRBV4-1,TGCGCCAGCAGCCCGGGACAGCCCGTCGGGGAGCTGTTTTTT,CASSPGQPVGELFF
TRBJ2-1,-,few,TRBV7-6,TGTGCCAGCAGCTTATTAGTTCCCGATGAGCAGTTCTTC,CASSLLVPDEQFF